Only a few counts were recorded for the clone carrying this TCR beta chain. Enrolment of Seattle patients took place during active infection, and they were followed longitudinally. These data are taken from a study of blood T cell repertoires in COVID-19. For the study at large: The United States, Italy and Spain supplied acute and convalescent COVID-19 samples. From T cells, B-cell-depleted T cells, or PBMCs came the material, which was cDNA or gDNA.

Authors' data handling: Estimates of nucleated cell counts were drawn from the amplification of reference gene primers. TCRdb's copy holds only in-frame clones and misses some; the assay was immunoSEQ multiplex PCR. V and J calls and clone size are those listed in that table; D and trimming were worked out from the DNA. Found here are 250,000 to 400,000 clones, around 88% of them singletons; the top ten hold under 2%. CDR1 and CDR2 from the germline V gene are SGHDN and FVKESK. Deletions cut 0 bases from V and 2 bases from J, with 7 bases between. The CDR3 totals 14 residues. The source material was peripheral blood. This sequence was found in a woman aged 30 to 39 with COVID-19, enrolled during active disease. This chain uses TRBV14 with TRBJ1-1; D gene uncertain. DNA of the CDR3: TGTGCCAGCAGCCAAGAAGTAGTTAACACTGAAGCTTTCTTT. It specifies CASSQEVVNTEAFF.